The 16 T cell receptor beta chains below all came from one sample that was sequenced in a study of OX40 agonist ivuxolimab in advanced cancers. Only in-frame clones appear in the TCRdb table, and some are missing; sequencing was by immunoSEQ multiplex PCR. The sample has tens of thousands of clones, roughly 80% seen once. The source was CD4+ or CD8+ T cells sorted from blood, collected in a trial of the OX40 agonist ivuxolimab. All receptors come from an adult with an advanced solid tumor such as melanoma, head and neck, liver or kidney cancer.

This clone was detected once. The chain carries TRBV4-2 and TRBJ2-7; no firm D call. This CDR3 has 15 amino acids. Germline CDR1 and CDR2: LGHNA and YNFKEQ. The V and J ends lost 0 bases and 2 bases respectively, with 11 bases between them. CDR3 DNA: TGTGCCAGCAGCCAAGATGAAGCAGGTCCCTACGAGCAGTACTTC. Translated: CASSQDEAGPYEQYF.

The rearrangement uses TRBV19 and TRBJ2-2; 9 bases are shared with TRBD1. This CDR3 is 15 amino acids long. Germline values: CDR1 LNHDA, CDR2 SQIVND (reference sequence). V trimming: 2 bases; J trimming: 5 bases; junction bases outside the gene matches: 3. CDR3 DNA: TGTGCCAGTAGTATATACAGGGGGCGAACCGGGGAGCTGTTTTTT. Its protein is CASSIYRGRTGELFF.

The V gene is TRBV12-5, the J gene TRBJ2-5; TRBD2 agrees at 10 bases. Germline V gene data show CDR1 as LGHNT and CDR2 as FRNRAP. With 3 bases clipped from V and 5 bases from J, the junction kept 12 bases outside the gene matches. The CDR3 covers 17 residues. The DNA of the CDR3 is TGTGCTAGTGGTTTTACATCTAAGCGGGAGGGCCCGGAGACCCAGTACTTC. Translation gives CASGFTSKREGPETQYF. The variable domain in full, completed from reference TRBV12-5 and TRBJ2-5, reads DARVTQTPRHKVTEMGQEVTMRCQPILGHNTVFWYRQTMMQGLELLAYFRNRAPLDDSGMPKDRFSAEMPDATLATLKIQPSEPRDSAVYFCASGFTSKREGPETQYFGPGTRLLVL.

The V and J genes are TRBV11-2 and TRBJ2-7; the D gene could be TRBD1 or TRBD2 (5 bases each). In germline, CDR1 is SGHAT, CDR2 FQNNGV. The V end lost 2 bases, the J end lost 7 bases, and 12 bases lay between the germline ends. This CDR3 comprises 13 residues. DNA of the CDR3: TGTGCCAGCAGCTTACTAGGGGAGTGGGAGCAGTACGTC. It codes for CASSLLGEWEQYV.

This clone was detected once. The genes are TRBV5-1 and TRBJ1-3; D not resolved. CDR1 and CDR2 (germline): SGHRS, YFSETQ. CDR3 size: 15 residues. Trimming left V 0 bases short and J 0 bases short, with 7 bases between. The CDR3 nucleotides read TGCGCCAGCAGCTTGGAGGTCAACTCTGGAAACACCATATATTTT. Translating gives CASSLEVNSGNTIYF.

The V call is TRBV29-1, the J call TRBJ1-1; D unresolved. Trimming stripped 7 bases from V and 1 base from J, with 13 bases between. The CDR3 is 13 residues long. In germline, CDR1 is SQVTM, CDR2 ANQGSEA. Here the CDR3 DNA reads TGCAGCGCTCGGAACCGAGGGAACACTGAAGCTTTCTTT. Its protein product is CSARNRGNTEAFF.

V usage is TRBV5-4 and J usage is TRBJ2-3, with TRBD2 identical over 12 bases. From germline, CDR1 is SGHNT and CDR2 YYREEE (reference sequence). The CDR3 length is 16 residues. Trimming removed 3 bases from V and 4 bases from J; junction bases left unmatched: 6. The CDR3, as DNA: TGTGCCAGCAGCTGGTCTAGCGGGGGGGCCCCAGATACGCAGTATTTT. It codes for CASSWSSGGAPDTQYF.

This sequence joins TRBV6-5 and TRBJ1-2; 10 nucleotides align to TRBD1. Germline V gene sequence: CDR1 MNHEY, CDR2 SVGAGI. The CDR3 spans 14 residues. With V trimmed by 4 bases and J by 4 bases, 3 bases remained unmatched. The CDR3 protein is CASSSGQGGYGYTF. The CDR3 DNA follows: TGTGCCAGCAGTTCAGGACAGGGGGGCTATGGCTACACCTTC.

The chain links TRBV7-3 to TRBJ2-2, with TRBD2 matching over 7 bases. Trimming cost V 2 bases and J 6 bases; bases outside gene matches: 3. Germline CDR1 and CDR2: SGHTA and FQGTGA. This CDR3 comprises 14 residues. CDR3 loop: CASSLGGRAGELFF. CDR3 DNA sequence: TGTGCCAGCAGCTTAGGCGGGAGAGCCGGGGAGCTGTTTTTT.

The gene calls are TRBV28 and TRBJ2-1, with 12 bases matching TRBD2. The CDR3 runs to 15 residues. The germline V gene encodes CDR1 MDHEN and CDR2 SYDVKM. J lost 9 bases, V lost 4 bases, and 7 bases had no gene match. The CDR3 region is CASSSLAGGRGEQFF. CDR3 nucleotide sequence: TGTGCCAGCAGTTCGCTAGCGGGAGGGCGAGGTGAGCAGTTCTTC.

This clone was found once. The rearrangement joins TRBV2 to TRBJ1-4; D is undetermined. Germline CDR1 reads SNHLY; CDR2 reads FYNNEI. The CDR3 covers 17 residues. Trimming pared 0 bases from V and 6 bases from J, leaving 17 bases between. The CDR3 region is CASSEALRAKSDEKLFF. The CDR3 DNA reads TGTGCCAGCAGTGAAGCGCTTCGTGCGAAAAGCGATGAAAAACTGTTTTTT.

The chain carries TRBV7-2 and TRBJ1-3; 8 nucleotides match TRBD1. V shed 5 bases, J shed 5 bases, and the junction held 5 bases outside the gene matches. Looked up from germline, CDR1 is SGHTA and CDR2 is FQGNSA. The CDR3 is 14 residues long. The CDR3 spells CASSTRQGRNTIYF. The CDR3 DNA is TGTGCCAGCAGCACCAGACAGGGGAGAAACACCATATATTTT. Supplemented by reference TRBV7-2 and TRBJ1-3, the full variable domain reads GAGVSQSPSNKVTEKGKDVELRCDPISGHTALYWYRQSLGQGLEFLIYFQGNSAPDKSGLPSDRFSAERTGGSVSTLTIQRTQQEDSAVYLCASSTRQGRNTIYFGEGSWLTVV.

There are a few counts of this clone. The genes are TRBV19 and TRBJ1-1; tentative D call: TRBD1 (5 bases). The CDR3 consists of 12 residues. CDR1 and CDR2 (germline): LNHDA, SQIVND (reference sequence). Trimming shortened V by 8 bases and J by 3 bases, and 10 bases separated the two germline ends. The CDR3 is CASSLGDTEAFF. For the CDR3, the DNA is TGTGCCAGTTCCTTGGGGGACACTGAAGCTTTCTTT.

This chain joins TRBV2 and TRBJ1-2; D is possibly TRBD1 (5 bases). This CDR3 is 12 amino acids long. Trimming cost V 9 bases and J 8 bases, with 16 bases left between them. The germline V gene encodes CDR1 SNHLY and CDR2 FYNNEI. CDR3: CARENRWGGYTF. The DNA for the CDR3 is TGTGCCAGAGAAAACAGGTGGGGAGGCTACACCTTC.

The V gene is TRBV18, the J gene TRBJ1-5; 7 positions agree with TRBD1. Germline CDR1 and CDR2: KGHSH and LQKENI. CDR3 length: 14 residues. Trimming took 1 base from V and 7 from J; bases not matched to a gene: 4. CDR3 bases: TGTGCCAGCTCACCACAGACAGGGAAACAGCCCCAGCATTTT. The encoded protein is CASSPQTGKQPQHF.

The rearrangement links TRBV2 to TRBJ2-2; TRBD2 aligns across 8 bases. Germline assignment: CDR1 SNHLY and CDR2 FYNNEI. The junction had 8 bases not matched to a gene; V was cut back by 6 bases and J by 5 bases. The CDR3 loop spans 15 amino acids. The CDR3 protein is CASRDSGVFTGELFF. Here the CDR3 DNA reads TGTGCCAGCAGAGATAGCGGGGTGTTTACCGGGGAGCTGTTTTTT. Drawing the rest from reference TRBV2 and TRBJ2-2, the complete variable domain is EPEVTQTPSHQVTQMGQEVILRCVPISNHLYFYWYRQILGQKVEFLVSFYNNEISEKSEIFDDQFSVERPDGSNFTLKIRSTKLEDSAMYFCASRDSGVFTGELFFGEGSRLTVL.